These 13 T cell receptor beta chains originate from one sample sequenced in a study of Tregs in tolerant kidney transplant recipients. Method: immunoSEQ multiplex PCR; TCRdb's copy keeps in-frame clones and lacks some. The listing records approximately 49,000 clones. The sample consisted of CD4+ T cells from blood, taken before the transplant. These receptors came from a human donor who received a combined kidney and bone marrow transplant.

The part of the CDR3 DNA that was read is TGTGCCAGCAGTGACGGGACAGGGGACGGGTATGAG. It specifies CASSDGTGDGYE. The entire CDR3 protein reads CASSDGTGDGYEQFF. This sequence joins TRBV6-4 and TRBJ2-1; TRBD1 matches 10 bases. With the read ending 3 residues before the CDR3 end, the germline J gene is used to fill in that end. This CDR3 is built from 15 residues. V was pared by 2 bases and J by 8 bases, with 6 bases of the junction left unmatched. The germline V gene encodes CDR1 MRHNA and CDR2 SNTAGT.

About this clone: The read ends 3 residues before the CDR3 terminus; that terminus is restored from the germline J gene. V is TRBV5-6 and J is TRBJ1-6, with 9 bases fitting TRBD1. Germline lookup yields CDR1 SGHDT and CDR2 YYEEEE. The CDR3 covers 15 residues. The ends lost 4 bases at V and 8 bases at J; junction bases unmatched: 7. The sequenced CDR3 bases are TGTGCCAGCAGCATGGGACAGGGTTTGGATTCACCC. It is translated as CASSMGQGLDSP. In full, the CDR3 reads CASSMGQGLDSPLHF. Full variable domain (outside the CDR3, taken from reference TRBV5-6 and TRBJ1-6): DAGVTQSPTHLIKTRGQQVTLRCSPKSGHDTVSWYQQALGQGPQFIFQYYEEEERQRGNFPDRFSGHQFPNYSSELNVNALLLGDSALYLCASSMGQGLDSPLHFGNGTRLTVT.

As concerns this clone: The read halts 3 residues ahead of the CDR3 end, with the missing end drawn from the germline J gene. The rearrangement links TRBV7-8 to TRBJ1-5; D unresolved. This CDR3 region has 14 residues. V was shortened by 0 bases and J by 7 bases, with 10 bases between the two germline ends. The V gene's germline CDR1 is SGHVS and CDR2 FQNEAQ. CDR3: CASSLANRVQPQHF. CDR3 DNA, as far as it was read: TGTGCCAGCAGCTTAGCTAATCGGGTCCAGCCC.

CDR3 protein: CASSEGTVLLGYTF. Partial CDR3 DNA: TGTGCCAGCAGTGAGGGGACAGTTTTATTGGGC. The V and J genes are TRBV6-1 and TRBJ1-2, with 7 bases identical to TRBD1. The read ends 3 residues before the CDR3 terminus; that terminus is restored from the germline J gene. There are 14 residues in the CDR3. Germline CDR1 and CDR2: MNHNS and SASEGT.

In the case of this clone: The sequence runs out 3 residues before the end of the CDR3; the remainder is reconstructed from the germline J gene. The chain recombines TRBV7-8 with TRBJ1-5; D is unresolved. The V gene's germline CDR1 is SGHVS and CDR2 FQNEAQ. CDR3 size: 14 residues. Trimming removed 0 bases from V and 2 bases from J, with 5 bases in between. The CDR3 DNA, read in part, is TGTGCCAGCAGCTTAGCCGTAGGCAATCAGCCC. Residues: CASSLAVGNQP. The entire CDR3 is CASSLAVGNQPQHF.

Details on this clone: Read data end 3 residues before the CDR3 end; the end is taken from the germline J gene. The chain is built from TRBV28 and TRBJ2-3; D ambiguous. CDR3 length: 14 amino acids. Germline CDR1 and CDR2: MDHEN and SYDVKM. The germline V and J ends were trimmed by 7 bases and 2 bases, with 13 bases remaining between them. The CDR3 region is CASILGANTDTQYF. Incomplete CDR3 DNA: TGTGCCAGCATTCTGGGCGCGAACACAGATACG.

About this clone: The read stops 3 residues short of the end of the CDR3; the missing end is completed from the germline J gene. The rearrangement links TRBV5-1 to TRBJ2-3; D not certain. The CDR3 loop spans 13 amino acids. CDR1 is SGHRS and CDR2 is YFSETQ in the germline V gene. V shed 3 bases and J shed 8 bases, with 13 bases lying between them. The CDR3 region is CASSSFPEGTQYF. CDR3 DNA (partial): TGCGCCAGCAGCTCTTTCCCTGAAGGTACG.

As regards this clone: The read ends 3 residues before the CDR3 terminus; that terminus is restored from the germline J gene. This sequence joins TRBV18 and TRBJ2-7, with D perhaps TRBD1 (5 bases). V lost 3 bases and J lost 0, with 12 bases in between. Germline values: CDR1 KGHSH, CDR2 LQKENI. CDR3 length: 15 amino acids. The CDR3: CASSPRRQSSYEQYF. Partial CDR3 DNA: TGTGCCAGCTCACCCCGACGACAGTCCTCCTACGAG.

Note on this clone: The read ends 3 residues before the CDR3 terminus; that terminus is restored from the germline J gene. This sequence joins TRBV30 and TRBJ2-2; the match to TRBD1 covers 10 bases. The germline V gene encodes CDR1 GTSNPN and CDR2 SVGIG (reference sequence). V lost 8 bases to trimming and J lost 7 bases; unmatched junction nucleotides: 7. The CDR3 contains 13 residues. The sequenced part of the CDR3 DNA is TGTGCCAGCCGGGACAGGGGTGACGGGGAG. It encodes CASRDRGDGE. The complete CDR3 protein is CASRDRGDGELFF.

In the case of this clone: The read ends 3 residues shy of where the CDR3 ends; the end is completed using the germline J gene. V usage is TRBV2 and J usage is TRBJ2-1; D call uncertain. Germline CDR1 and CDR2: SNHLY and FYNNEI. The CDR3 runs 12 residues. Trimming left V 6 bases short and J 8 bases short, with 11 bases between. CDR3 protein: CASRLLTDEQFF. The CDR3 DNA, read in part, is TGTGCCAGCAGATTATTAACGGATGAG.

For this clone: At the DNA level, this CDR3 is encoded by other sequences in the same sample as well. CDR3 bases read: TGCAGTGCTAGAGTTGCAGGCTTAGCCAAAAACATT. It codes for CSARVAGLAKNI. The whole CDR3 sequence reads CSARVAGLAKNIQYF. The J gene is TRBJ2-4, the V gene TRBV20-1, with no clear D. The CDR3 end falls 3 residues outside the read, so it is completed with the germline J gene. V was cut by 1 base and J by 0 bases, with 10 bases left in between. Germline V gene lookup returns CDR1 DFQATT and CDR2 SNEGSKA (reference sequence). CDR3 size: 15 residues.

Concerning this clone: The sequence runs out 3 residues before the end of the CDR3; the remainder is reconstructed from the germline J gene. The chain links TRBV20-1 to TRBJ1-5; maybe TRBD1 (5 bases). Trimming took off 0 bases at V and 6 bases at J, with 15 bases between the two ends. Germline lookup yields CDR1 DFQATT and CDR2 SNEGSKA (reference sequence). CDR3 size: 15 residues. CDR3 in amino acids: CSAREGRGLSQPQHF. CDR3 DNA (partial): TGCAGTGCTAGAGAGGGGAGGGGTTTAAGTCAGCCC.

Turning to this clone: The read falls 3 residues short of the CDR3 end, and the missing part is taken from the germline J gene. V is TRBV7-3 and J is TRBJ2-6; the D is unclear. V lost 4 bases and J 5 bases, leaving 15 bases between the germline ends. CDR1 is SGHTA and CDR2 is FQGTGA in the germline V gene. This CDR3 has 16 residues. Partial CDR3 DNA: TGTGCCAGCAGCTCCCCTCAGAAAAATAGGGCCAACGTC. It specifies CASSSPQKNRANV. The CDR3 as a whole reads CASSSPQKNRANVLTF. Looking up the rest from reference TRBV7-3 and TRBJ2-6 gives the full variable domain: GAGVSQTPSNKVTEKGKYVELRCDPISGHTALYWYRQSLGQGPEFLIYFQGTGAADDSGLPNDRFFAVRPEGSVSTLKIQRTERGDSAVYLCASSSPQKNRANVLTFGAGSRLTVL.